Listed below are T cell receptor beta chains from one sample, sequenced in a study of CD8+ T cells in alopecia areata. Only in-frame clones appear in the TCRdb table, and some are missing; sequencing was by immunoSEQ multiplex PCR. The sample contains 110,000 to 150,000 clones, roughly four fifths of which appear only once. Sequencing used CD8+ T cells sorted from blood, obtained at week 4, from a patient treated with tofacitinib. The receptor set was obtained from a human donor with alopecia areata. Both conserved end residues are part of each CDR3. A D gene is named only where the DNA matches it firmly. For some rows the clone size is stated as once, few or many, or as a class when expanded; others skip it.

TGCGCCAGCAGCCCCGTGGGCAGGGGTTACGAGCAGTACTTC,CASSPVGRGYEQYF,NA,TRBJ2-7,TRBV5-1,NA,14
TGCAGCGTTGAGGCTTACACCTTC,CSVEAYTF,NA,TRBJ1-2,TRBV29-1,NA,8
TGTGCCTGGAGTCTAGGGAACAATGAGCAGTTCTTC,CAWSLGNNEQFF,NA,TRBJ2-1,TRBV30,NA,12
TGCAGCGTATACGCAGGGGGTAACACCGGGGAGCTGTTTTTT,CSVYAGGNTGELFF,TRBD1,TRBJ2-2,TRBV29-1,few,14
TGTGCCAGCAGTCCCCCCATGGGGAGCACTGAAGCTTTCTTT,CASSPPMGSTEAFF,NA,TRBJ1-1,TRBV7-9,few,14
TGCGCCAGCAGCCAAGAGATAGGCGGGGGGGCCGGGGCGGAGACCCAGTACTTC,CASSQEIGGGAGAETQYF,TRBD2,TRBJ2-5,TRBV4-1,NA,18
TGTGCCAGCAGTTTGGGACAGGGCCCCTACGAGCAGTACTTC,CASSLGQGPYEQYF,TRBD1,TRBJ2-7,TRBV6-5,once,14
TGCAGCGTCCGGAGGAATGAGCAGTTCTTC,CSVRRNEQFF,NA,TRBJ2-1,TRBV29-1,NA,10
TGTGCCAGCAGCGTACAGCGGGGGGGCCAAGAGACCCAGTACTTC,CASSVQRGGQETQYF,TRBD2,TRBJ2-5,TRBV13,NA,15
TGCGCCAGCAGTCAATCAACACCAAATCAGCCCCAGCATTTT,CASSQSTPNQPQHF,NA,TRBJ1-5,TRBV23-1,NA,14
TGTGCCAGCAGTTACTCGGGGACGGTCTACGAGCAGTACTTC,CASSYSGTVYEQYF,NA,TRBJ2-7,TRBV6-5,NA,14
TGTGCCAGCAGTTACGTAAAGGGGAATGAAAAACTGTTTTTT,CASSYVKGNEKLFF,NA,TRBJ1-4,TRBV6-5,NA,14
TGTGCCAGCAGCCGGGGGAGCGGGCCCGCCTACGAGCAGCACTTC,CASSRGSGPAYEQHF,NA,TRBJ2-7,TRBV7-6,NA,15
TGTGCCAGCAGCCGGGCGGGGGTTCAGCAAGAGACCCAGTACTTC,CASSRAGVQQETQYF,TRBD2,TRBJ2-5,TRBV7-6,NA,15
TGCGCCAGCAGCCCACCTTTCGACAGGGGTATTTTGACCCAGTACTTC,CASSPPFDRGILTQYF,TRBD1,TRBJ2-5,TRBV4-1,NA,16
TGTGCCAGTAGTTCGCCAAGGACAGGGGGCCACGAGCAGTACTTC,CASSSPRTGGHEQYF,TRBD1,TRBJ2-7,TRBV19,NA,15
TGTGCCAGCAGCGTAGCGCCCTCCTACGAGCAGTACTTC,CASSVAPSYEQYF,NA,TRBJ2-7,TRBV9,NA,13
TGCAGCGTTCATGCCGGGACAGGGAGGGGTGGCTACACCTTC,CSVHAGTGRGGYTF,TRBD1,TRBJ1-2,TRBV29-1,NA,14
TGTGCCAGCAGCTTAGGAGGATATGAGCAGTTCTTC,CASSLGGYEQFF,NA,TRBJ2-1,TRBV7-9,NA,12
TGTGCCAGCACCCTCTTTGAGCGGGAGCCCCAGCATTTT,CASTLFEREPQHF,NA,TRBJ1-5,TRBV7-8,NA,13
TGTGCCAGCAGCTTAGATTTTAGATTAAGGGGAATCACCGGGGAGCTGTTTTTT,CASSLDFRLRGITGELFF,NA,TRBJ2-2,TRBV7-8,NA,18
TGTGCCAGCAGTTACCAGGGACCCACGGCCGGGGAGCTGTTTTTT,CASSYQGPTAGELFF,NA,TRBJ2-2,TRBV6-6,NA,15
TGCAGCGTTGATTGGGCGTTGGACTATGGCTACACCTTC,CSVDWALDYGYTF,NA,TRBJ1-2,TRBV29-1,NA,13
TGTGCCAGCAGTCAACCACAGGGGAATAATGAAAAACTGTTTTTT,CASSQPQGNNEKLFF,TRBD1,TRBJ1-4,TRBV7-9,NA,15
TGTGCCAGTAGTATAGGTTACAGCCGTTCTATGCGCTACACCTTC,CASSIGYSRSMRYTF,NA,TRBJ1-2,TRBV19,NA,15
TGTGCCAGCAGCCAAGAGGGAACGGGGGGCCCCTACGAGCAGTACTTC,CASSQEGTGGPYEQYF,NA,TRBJ2-7,TRBV4-2,NA,16
TGCGCCAGCAGCCAAGATTGGGGGAGCCAAGAGACCCAGTACTTC,CASSQDWGSQETQYF,NA,TRBJ2-5,TRBV4-1,NA,15
TGCGCCAGCAGCACACCGACAGGACTGAACACTGAAGCTTTCTTT,CASSTPTGLNTEAFF,NA,TRBJ1-1,TRBV5-1,NA,15
TGTGCCAGCAGCGACGAGACAGTCCTTAACGGCGACGAGCAGTACTTC,CASSDETVLNGDEQYF,NA,TRBJ2-7,TRBV9,NA,16